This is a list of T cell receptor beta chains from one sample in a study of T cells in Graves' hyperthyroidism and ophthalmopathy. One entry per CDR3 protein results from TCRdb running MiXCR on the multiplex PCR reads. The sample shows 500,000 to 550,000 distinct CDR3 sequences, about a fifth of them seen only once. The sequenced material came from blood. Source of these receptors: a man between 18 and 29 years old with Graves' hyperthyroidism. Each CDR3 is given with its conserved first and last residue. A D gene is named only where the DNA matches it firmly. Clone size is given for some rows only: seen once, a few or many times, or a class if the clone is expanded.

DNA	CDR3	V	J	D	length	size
TGCAGTGCTTCGGGACTAGCGGGAGCCTACGAGCAGTACTTC	CSASGLAGAYEQYF	TRBV20-1	TRBJ2-7	TRBD2	14	few
TGTGCCAGCAGAGCAACAGGGGGCGGCGAGCAGTACTTC	CASRATGGGEQYF	TRBV12-3/TRBV12-4	TRBJ2-7	TRBD1	13	NA
TGTGCCAGCAGCCCATATCGGGTAGGCCAAGAGACCCAGTACTTC	CASSPYRVGQETQYF	TRBV7-8	TRBJ2-5	NA	15	many
TGTGCCAGCAGTGATTGGACTCCCCAAGAGACCCAGTACTTC	CASSDWTPQETQYF	TRBV2	TRBJ2-5	NA	14	many
TGCGCCAGCAGACCGGTTTGGGACAGCCCCTACGAGCAGTACTTC	CASRPVWDSPYEQYF	TRBV5-1	TRBJ2-7	TRBD1	15	NA
TGTGCCAGCAGTGCCATGACACTGAACTATGGCTACACCTTC	CASSAMTLNYGYTF	TRBV27	TRBJ1-2	NA	14	many
TGTGCCAGCAGTTTTTGGGAGGGCACCGGGGAGCTGTTTTTT	CASSFWEGTGELFF	TRBV27	TRBJ2-2	TRBD2	14	many
TGTGCCAGCACCCCGCGAGGGTTTAATCAGCCCCAGCATTTT	CASTPRGFNQPQHF	TRBV12-3/TRBV12-4	TRBJ1-5	NA	14	many
TGTGCCAGCACCCCCCTGGGCGGCAATCAGCCCCAGCATTTT	CASTPLGGNQPQHF	TRBV12-3/TRBV12-4	TRBJ1-5	NA	14	many
TGCGCCAGCAGCTTGGGTTCCACAGGGAGCTACGAGCAGTACTTC	CASSLGSTGSYEQYF	TRBV5-1	TRBJ2-7	NA	15	NA
TGTGCCACCAGCATAGGGGGGATTTGGGGGCAACGGAACACTGAAGCTTTCTTT	CATSIGGIWGQRNTEAFF	TRBV15	TRBJ1-1	NA	18	many
TGTGCCAGTAGTCCCTTGCCGGGGCTGGAGACCCAGTACTTC	CASSPLPGLETQYF	TRBV19	TRBJ2-5	NA	14	many
TGTGCCAGCAGCTTGGACAGGAAGTACGAGCAGTACTTC	CASSLDRKYEQYF	TRBV11-1	TRBJ2-7	TRBD1	13	many
TGTGCCAGCAGTGGACGGGGGGGGGAGAGTGGCTACACCTTC	CASSGRGGESGYTF	TRBV12-3/TRBV12-4	TRBJ1-2	NA	14	NA
TGCGCCAGCAGCCAAGAATCGACAGGTCGATTCGGGGGAGCTTTCTTT	CASSQESTGRFGGAFF	TRBV4-1	TRBJ1-1	NA	16	many
TGTGCCAGCAGCTTGGTAGGGGGGGGGCGTCAAGAGACCCAGTACTTC	CASSLVGGGRQETQYF	TRBV5-4	TRBJ2-5	NA	16	many
TGTGCCAGCAGCGCCGGGACAGAGTCCCAAGAGACCCAGTACTTC	CASSAGTESQETQYF	TRBV11-1	TRBJ2-5	TRBD1	15	NA
TGTGCCACCAGTGACCCGACTATTCGTCGTGGCTACACCTTC	CATSDPTIRRGYTF	TRBV24-1	TRBJ1-2	NA	14	NA
TGTGCCAGCAGTTACTGGGACCGAGTCTCCGGGGAGCTGTTTTTT	CASSYWDRVSGELFF	TRBV6-5	TRBJ2-2	NA	15	NA
TGTGCCAGCAGCGAGGAGGGTAACACTGAAGCTCTCTTT	CASSEEGNTEALF	TRBV6-4	TRBJ1-1	NA	13	many
TGTGCCAGCAGTCCGATTTTAGGGGGCTACACCTTC	CASSPILGGYTF	TRBV12-3/TRBV12-4	TRBJ1-2	NA	12	many
TGTGCCAGCAGCATCACCCGGGGAGGGAACTATGGCTACACCTTC	CASSITRGGNYGYTF	TRBV27	TRBJ1-2	NA	15	NA
TGTGCCAGCAGCCTTAGTGAGGACAGGGAGTCCGGGGCCAACGTCCTGACTTTC	CASSLSEDRESGANVLTF	TRBV6-4	TRBJ2-6	TRBD1	18	many
TGTGCCAGCTCACCCGGGACTAGCGGGACCCAGTACTTC	CASSPGTSGTQYF	TRBV18	TRBJ2-5	TRBD2	13	NA
TGTGCCAGCAGTTACGCGGACGGCCAAGAGACCCAGTACTTC	CASSYADGQETQYF	TRBV6-5	TRBJ2-5	NA	14	many
TGTGCCTGGAGTACCGGGACTCTCAACACCGGGGAGCTGTTTTTT	CAWSTGTLNTGELFF	TRBV30	TRBJ2-2	NA	15	many
TGTGCCAGCAGTGTACAGGAGTCGTACGAGCAGTACTTC	CASSVQESYEQYF	TRBV6-1	TRBJ2-7	NA	13	many
TGTGCCTGGAGTGTACCCCGCGACACCATATATTTT	CAWSVPRDTIYF	TRBV30	TRBJ1-3	NA	12	NA
TGTGCCACCAGCAGAGATTTCGACAGGGAGCTGTTTTTT	CATSRDFDRELFF	TRBV15	TRBJ2-2	NA	13	NA
TGTGCCAGCAGTTACCGGCGGCTAGCGGGGGCCGAAGTAACCTACGAGCAGTACTTC	CASSYRRLAGAEVTYEQYF	TRBV6-2/TRBV6-3	TRBJ2-7	TRBD2	19	few
TGTGCCAGCAGTCCGGACAGGGGCTTAACCTACGAGCAGTACTTC	CASSPDRGLTYEQYF	TRBV6-1	TRBJ2-7	TRBD1	15	NA
TGTGCCAGCAGCTTGGGACAGGGCTTTTTCGGGACCCACAGCGAGCAGTACTTC	CASSLGQGFFGTHSEQYF	TRBV11-2	TRBJ2-7	TRBD1	18	many
TGTGCCAGCAGTCCCTCCCGGTCGGGCACTGAAGCTTTCTTT	CASSPSRSGTEAFF	TRBV12-3/TRBV12-4	TRBJ1-1	NA	14	many
TGTGCCAGCAGCTTATCGAAGATCCCGGGCTTAGGCTACACCTTC	CASSLSKIPGLGYTF	TRBV7-8	TRBJ1-2	NA	15	few
TGTGCCAGCAGCTCAATGACGGTCAGCAATCAGCCCCAGCATTTT	CASSSMTVSNQPQHF	TRBV5-6	TRBJ1-5	NA	15	few
TGTGCCAGCAGTTTAATAGACCAAGAGACCCAGTACTTC	CASSLIDQETQYF	TRBV28	TRBJ2-5	NA	13	many
TGTGCCACAGAAGGGAGGGGGAACACTGAAGCTTTCTTT	CATEGRGNTEAFF	TRBV15	TRBJ1-1	NA	13	many
TGTGCCAGCAGGGACTCCATTGGTATCACTGAAGCTTTCTTT	CASRDSIGITEAFF	TRBV6-2/TRBV6-3	TRBJ1-1	NA	14	NA
TGTGCCAGCTCCCTTACTCCGGGACAGGGTTTAGGCGAGCAGTACTTC	CASSLTPGQGLGEQYF	TRBV18	TRBJ2-7	TRBD1	16	few
TGCGCCAGCAGGGAGGGCGACCGAGATAATTCACCCCTCCACTTT	CASREGDRDNSPLHF	TRBV5-1	TRBJ1-6	NA	15	few
TGCGCCAGCAGCCCCCGACTAGCGGGTAGACAAGAGACCCAGTACTTC	CASSPRLAGRQETQYF	TRBV5-1	TRBJ2-5	TRBD2	16	NA
TGTGCCAGCAGCTTAGAGCCGGGGGTAGCGGGGCTCCAAGAGACCCAGTACTTC	CASSLEPGVAGLQETQYF	TRBV11-2	TRBJ2-5	TRBD2	18	many
TGTGCCAGCAACCTATCCGGGACCAACTATGGCTACACCTTC	CASNLSGTNYGYTF	TRBV6-1	TRBJ1-2	NA	14	few
TGTGCGGTAGGAGGCGCGCTCTCTGGGGCCAACGTCCTGACTTTC	CAVGGALSGANVLTF	TRBV19	TRBJ2-6	NA	15	many
TGTGCCAGCAGTTACACCCCCAGCGGGCTAGCCAAAAACATTCAGTACTTC	CASSYTPSGLAKNIQYF	TRBV6-5	TRBJ2-4	NA	17	once
TGTGCCAGCAACCTCTTACAGGGGGCTAACTATGGCTACACCTTC	CASNLLQGANYGYTF	TRBV6-1	TRBJ1-2	TRBD1	15	NA
TGCAGCGTTCTCCTCGAGCACTATGGCTACACCTTC	CSVLLEHYGYTF	TRBV29-1	TRBJ1-2	NA	12	many
TGTGCCAGCGGTCTGATAGCCAAAAACATTCAGTACTTC	CASGLIAKNIQYF	TRBV28	TRBJ2-4	NA	13	many
TGTGCCAGCAGCCCCAGGACAGGGAAAGAAGAGACCCAGTACTTC	CASSPRTGKEETQYF	TRBV2	TRBJ2-5	TRBD1	15	NA
TGTGCCAGTAGTATCGCCTCGACAGGGTGGTCCCCTAATCAGCCCCAGCATTTT	CASSIASTGWSPNQPQHF	TRBV19	TRBJ1-5	TRBD1	18	many
TGCGCCAGCAGCCAAGATCCAGGGAATAGCAATCAGCCCCAGCATTTT	CASSQDPGNSNQPQHF	TRBV4-1	TRBJ1-5	NA	16	few
TGTGCCAGCAGTCTCCTTCACAGGGTCGAAGAGACCCAGTACTTC	CASSLLHRVEETQYF	TRBV12-3/TRBV12-4	TRBJ2-5	NA	15	many
TGCGCCAGCAGCCAAGATAACGCCTTACAGCCCCAGCATTTT	CASSQDNALQPQHF	TRBV4-1	TRBJ1-5	NA	14	many
TGTGCCAGCCTTCAGGGGGCTAGCAATCAGCCCCAGCATTTT	CASLQGASNQPQHF	TRBV12-3/TRBV12-4	TRBJ1-5	TRBD1	14	NA
TGTGCCAGCAGATTAGCCCCGGGGGGGTTAGGCAATCAGCCCCAGCATTTT	CASRLAPGGLGNQPQHF	TRBV28	TRBJ1-5	NA	17	many